The sequence of this TCR beta chain was determined in a study of lymphopenia after photon versus proton radiotherapy. Broader study findings: After lymphocyte nadir, photon-treated repertoires showed oligoclonal expansion, especially CD8+ Temra. Proton therapy kept repertoires fairly stable, unlike photons, which gained effector/memory cells. Only patients who died were analyzed for survival; proton advantage is unproven.

Data came from immunoSEQ multiplex PCR; TCRdb stores just in-frame clones and leaves some out. The sample has some 70,000 clones, over 70% seen once; the top ten hold approximately 10%. Trimming cost V 7 bases and J 5 bases; bases outside gene matches: 8. This CDR3 comprises 14 residues. Germline V gene lookup returns CDR1 SGHDT and CDR2 YYEEEE. To note about this clone: Antigen unknown.

Sample: peripheral blood, taken from a patient treated with proton-based radiotherapy. This clonotype originated in an elderly man with esophageal cancer. The chain couples TRBV5-6 to TRBJ1-2; 10 bases align to TRBD1. The CDR3 nucleotides are TGTGCCAGCTCCTCGGGACAGGGGCGTTATGGCTACACCTTC. Translation: CASSSGQGRYGYTF.